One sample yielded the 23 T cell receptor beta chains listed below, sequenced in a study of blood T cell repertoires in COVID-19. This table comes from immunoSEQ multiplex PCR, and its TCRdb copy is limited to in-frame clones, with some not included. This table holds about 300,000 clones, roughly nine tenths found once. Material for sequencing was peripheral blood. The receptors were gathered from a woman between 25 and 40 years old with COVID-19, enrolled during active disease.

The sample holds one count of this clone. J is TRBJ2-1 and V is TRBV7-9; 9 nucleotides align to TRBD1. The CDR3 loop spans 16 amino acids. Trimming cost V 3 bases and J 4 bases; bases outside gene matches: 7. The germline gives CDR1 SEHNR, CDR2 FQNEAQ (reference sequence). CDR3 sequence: CASSFISGTGYNEQFF. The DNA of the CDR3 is TGTGCCAGCAGCTTCATATCCGGGACAGGGTACAATGAGCAGTTCTTC.

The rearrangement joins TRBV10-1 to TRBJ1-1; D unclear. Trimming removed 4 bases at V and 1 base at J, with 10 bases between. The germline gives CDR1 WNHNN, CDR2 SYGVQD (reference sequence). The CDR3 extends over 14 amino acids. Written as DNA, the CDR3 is TGCGCCAGCAGTGCGTACAGTTCGAACACTGAAGCTTTCTTT. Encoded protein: CASSAYSSNTEAFF.

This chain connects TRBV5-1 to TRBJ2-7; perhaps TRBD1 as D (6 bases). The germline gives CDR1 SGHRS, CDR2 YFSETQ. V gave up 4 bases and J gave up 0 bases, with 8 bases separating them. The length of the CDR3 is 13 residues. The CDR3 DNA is TGCGCCAGCAGCCAGGACAGCTCCTACGAGCAGTACTTC. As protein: CASSQDSSYEQYF.

CDR3 coding DNA: TGTGCCACCAGCAGAGGCCGGGGACAGGCGAACACTGAAGCTTTCTTT. It codes for CATSRGRGQANTEAFF. This chain connects TRBV15 to TRBJ1-1; 8 bases fit TRBD1. V dropped 1 base and J dropped 1; count of bases not matched to a gene: 5. Per the germline V gene, CDR1 is LNHNV and CDR2 is YYDKDF (reference sequence). The length of the CDR3 is 16 residues.

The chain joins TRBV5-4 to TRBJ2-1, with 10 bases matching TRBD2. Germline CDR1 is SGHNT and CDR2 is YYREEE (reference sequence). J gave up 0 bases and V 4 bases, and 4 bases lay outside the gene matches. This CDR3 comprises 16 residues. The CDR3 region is CASSSSGGASYNEQFF. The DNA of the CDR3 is TGTGCCAGCAGCAGCAGCGGGGGGGCCTCCTACAATGAGCAGTTCTTC.

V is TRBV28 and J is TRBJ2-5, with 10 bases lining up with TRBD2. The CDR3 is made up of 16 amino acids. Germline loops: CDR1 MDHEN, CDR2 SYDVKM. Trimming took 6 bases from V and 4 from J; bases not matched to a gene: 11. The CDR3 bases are TGTGCCAGCAGAGACACACTAGCGGGGAGGCGAGAGACCCAGTACTTC. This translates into CASRDTLAGRRETQYF.

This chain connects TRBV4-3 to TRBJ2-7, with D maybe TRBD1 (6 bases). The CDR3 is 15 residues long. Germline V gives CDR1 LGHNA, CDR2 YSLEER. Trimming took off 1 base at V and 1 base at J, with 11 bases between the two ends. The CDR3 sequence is CASSQVPGQSYEQYF. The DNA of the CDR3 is TGCGCCAGCAGCCAAGTTCCAGGACAGTCCTACGAGCAGTACTTC.

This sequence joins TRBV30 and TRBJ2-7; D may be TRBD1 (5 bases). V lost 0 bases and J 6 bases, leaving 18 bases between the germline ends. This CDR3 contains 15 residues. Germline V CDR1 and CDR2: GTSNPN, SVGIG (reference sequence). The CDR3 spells CAWSVHLGVPFEQYF. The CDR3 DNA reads TGTGCCTGGAGTGTACATTTAGGGGTTCCCTTCGAGCAGTACTTC.

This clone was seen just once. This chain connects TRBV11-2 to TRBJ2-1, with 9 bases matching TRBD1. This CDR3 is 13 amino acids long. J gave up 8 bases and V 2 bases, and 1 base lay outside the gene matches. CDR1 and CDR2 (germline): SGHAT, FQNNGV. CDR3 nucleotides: TGTGCCAGCAGCTTACGACAGGGGGATGAGCAGTTCTTC. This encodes CASSLRQGDEQFF.

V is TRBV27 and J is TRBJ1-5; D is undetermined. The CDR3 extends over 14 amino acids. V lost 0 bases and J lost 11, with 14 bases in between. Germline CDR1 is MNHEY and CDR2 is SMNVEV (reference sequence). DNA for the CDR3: TGTGCCAGCAGTTTATCGCCGACTCTCGATGCCCAGCATTTT. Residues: CASSLSPTLDAQHF.

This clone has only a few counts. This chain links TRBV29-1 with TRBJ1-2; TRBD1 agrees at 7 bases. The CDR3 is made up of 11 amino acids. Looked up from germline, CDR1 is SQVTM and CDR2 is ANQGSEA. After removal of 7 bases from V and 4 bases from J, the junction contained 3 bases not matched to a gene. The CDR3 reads CSGRQGYGYTF. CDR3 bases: TGCAGCGGCCGACAGGGCTATGGCTACACCTTC.

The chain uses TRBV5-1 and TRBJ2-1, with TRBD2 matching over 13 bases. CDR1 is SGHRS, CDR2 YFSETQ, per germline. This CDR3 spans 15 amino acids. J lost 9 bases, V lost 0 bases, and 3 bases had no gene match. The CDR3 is CASSLELAGGGEQFF. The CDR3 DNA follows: TGCGCCAGCAGCTTGGAACTAGCGGGAGGGGGTGAGCAGTTCTTC.

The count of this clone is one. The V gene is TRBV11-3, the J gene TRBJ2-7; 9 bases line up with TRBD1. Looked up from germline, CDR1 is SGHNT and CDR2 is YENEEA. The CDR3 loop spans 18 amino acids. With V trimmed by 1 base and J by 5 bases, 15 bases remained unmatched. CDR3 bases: TGTGCCAGCAGCTTAGTCATAAATGCCGGGACAGGGAGCGACGAGCAGTACTTC. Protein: CASSLVINAGTGSDEQYF.

The CDR3 DNA sequence: TGTGCCAGCAGCCAAGGAGGATACGAGCAGTACGTC. Its translation is CASSQGGYEQYV. The genes are TRBV14 and TRBJ2-7; D gene ambiguous. The CDR3 length is 12 residues. With 1 base removed from V and 4 bases from J, the gap between germline ends came to 5 bases. The V gene's germline CDR1 is SGHDN and CDR2 FVKESK.

CDR3 bases: TGTGCCAGCAGTCAGGGGAACTACGAGCAGTACGTC. Its translation is CASSQGNYEQYV. The rearrangement uses TRBV28 and TRBJ2-7; D might be TRBD1 (6 bases). This CDR3 contains 12 residues. V lost 5 bases and J lost 3, with 8 bases in between. Per germline, CDR1 MDHEN and CDR2 SYDVKM.

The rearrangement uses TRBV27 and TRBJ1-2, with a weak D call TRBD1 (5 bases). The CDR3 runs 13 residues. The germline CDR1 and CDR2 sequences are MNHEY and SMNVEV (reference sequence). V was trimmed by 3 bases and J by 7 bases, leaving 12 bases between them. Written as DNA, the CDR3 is TGTGCCAGCAGTTTCGGGGGTGTAGGTGGCTACACCTTC. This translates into CASSFGGVGGYTF.

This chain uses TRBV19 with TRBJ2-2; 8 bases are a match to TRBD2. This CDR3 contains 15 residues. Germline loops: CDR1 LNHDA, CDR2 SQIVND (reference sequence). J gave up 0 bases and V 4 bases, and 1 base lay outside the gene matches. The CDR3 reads CASSSGGPNTGELFF. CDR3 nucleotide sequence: TGTGCCAGTAGTAGCGGGGGGCCGAACACCGGGGAGCTGTTTTTT.

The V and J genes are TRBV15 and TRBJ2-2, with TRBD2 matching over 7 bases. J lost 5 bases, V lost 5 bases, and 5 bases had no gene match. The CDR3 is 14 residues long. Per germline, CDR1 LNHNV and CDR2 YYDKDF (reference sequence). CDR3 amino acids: CATSRDYTTGELFF. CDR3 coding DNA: TGTGCCACCAGCCGGGACTACACTACCGGGGAGCTGTTTTTT.

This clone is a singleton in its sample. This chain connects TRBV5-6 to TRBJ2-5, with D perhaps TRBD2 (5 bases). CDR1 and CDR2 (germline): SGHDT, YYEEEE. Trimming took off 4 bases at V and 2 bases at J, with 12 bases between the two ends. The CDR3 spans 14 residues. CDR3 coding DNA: TGTGCCAGCAGCCCCTCCGGGGTTCAAGAGACCCAGTACTTC. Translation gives CASSPSGVQETQYF.

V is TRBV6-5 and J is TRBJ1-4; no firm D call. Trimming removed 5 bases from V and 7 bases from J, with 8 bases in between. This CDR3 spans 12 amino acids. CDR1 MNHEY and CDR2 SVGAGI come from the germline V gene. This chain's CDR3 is CASSLRGEKLFF. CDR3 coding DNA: TGTGCCAGCAGTCTGCGCGGTGAAAAACTGTTTTTT.

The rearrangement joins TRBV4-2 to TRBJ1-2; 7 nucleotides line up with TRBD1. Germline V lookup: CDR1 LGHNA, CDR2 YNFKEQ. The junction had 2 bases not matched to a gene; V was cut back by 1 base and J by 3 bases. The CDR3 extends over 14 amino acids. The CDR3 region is CASSQGQGHYGYTF. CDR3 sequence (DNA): TGTGCCAGCAGCCAAGGACAGGGCCACTATGGCTACACCTTC.

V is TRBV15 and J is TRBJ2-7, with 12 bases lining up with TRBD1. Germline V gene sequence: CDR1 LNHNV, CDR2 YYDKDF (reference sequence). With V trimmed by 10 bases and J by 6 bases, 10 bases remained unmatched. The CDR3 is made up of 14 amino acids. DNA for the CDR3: TGTGCCATTCCCTCCGGGACAGGGGGCGGCGAGCAGTACTTC. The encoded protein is CAIPSGTGGGEQYF.

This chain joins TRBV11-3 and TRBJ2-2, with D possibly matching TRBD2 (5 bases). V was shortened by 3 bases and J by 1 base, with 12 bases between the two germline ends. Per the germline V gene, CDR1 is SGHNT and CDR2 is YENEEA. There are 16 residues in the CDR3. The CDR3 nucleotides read TGTGCCAGCAGCTTTTCGGGTAGCGTGAACACCGGGGAGCTGTTTTTT. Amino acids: CASSFSGSVNTGELFF. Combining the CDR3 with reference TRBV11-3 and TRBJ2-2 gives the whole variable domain EAGVVQSPRYKIIEKKQPVAFWCNPISGHNTLYWYLQNLGQGPELLIRYENEEAVDDSQLPKDRFSAERLKGVDSTLKIQPAELGDSAVYLCASSFSGSVNTGELFFGEGSRLTVL.